This T cell receptor (beta chain) was profiled in a study of neurological immune-mediated disorders. Study as a whole: Multiple sclerosis patients numbered roughly 35, with approximately 31 relapsing-remitting and 3 secondary progressive. Overall study findings and caveats: The multiple sclerosis repertoire cluster was not associated with any clinical or MRI feature, with the authors stating that larger cohorts are needed. Phylogenetic analysis grouped 18 of 34 multiple sclerosis patients' repertoires together, suggesting a possible repertoire signature.

The cDNA came from 5'RACE, which used 10-nucleotide random UMIs. TCRdb used MiXCR to reprocess the 5' RACE reads, holding one entry per CDR3 protein. The data show fewer than 90,000 distinct CDR3 sequences, roughly 5.6% seen once. This CDR3 spans 13 amino acids. With 0 bases removed from V and 7 bases from J, the gap between germline ends came to 12 bases. CDR1 DFQATT and CDR2 SNEGSKA come from the germline V gene (reference sequence). At least ten counts were recorded for this clonotype. Its antigen remains unknown. The sample consisted of PBMCs. The gene calls are TRBV20-1 and TRBJ1-1; D unresolved. The receptor was derived from a man younger than 30 with multiple sclerosis. CDR3 bases: TGCAGTGCTAGAGATCAGATGAACGGTGAAGCTTTCTTT. It yields the protein CSARDQMNGEAFF.